The clone carrying this T cell receptor (beta chain) has a single count. What it binds is unknown. From germline, CDR1 is SGDLS and CDR2 YYNGEE. The CDR3 is 15 residues long. Trimming at V came to 1 base and at J to 4 bases, leaving 6 bases not matched to a gene. Assay: immunoSEQ multiplex PCR; the TCRdb copy retains only in-frame clones and omits some. The sample includes 100,000 to 150,000 clones, more than 70% of them seen just once. These data belong to a study of cytomegalovirus exposure and HLA in healthy donors. Study-wide background: The platform used for the 120 or so validation repertoires matched that of the roughly 670 first-cohort repertoires, a later analysis reported.

While the first cohort had around 700 subjects, the donors belonged to the separate validation cohort of over a hundred subjects. Study-wide points: A list of 150 to 200 TCR beta chains associated with cytomegalovirus was given. Among the CMV-associated chains, three were confirmed in vitro as specific for CMV antigens.

The source material was PBMCs. The chain combines TRBV9 with TRBJ2-3, with 7 positions matching TRBD2. This TCR derives from a man between 18 and 35 years old in good health and CMV-seronegative. CDR3: CASSVSAGVPDTQYF. The CDR3 DNA reads TGTGCCAGCAGCGTATCGGCGGGGGTGCCAGATACGCAGTATTTT.